This T cell receptor beta chain was obtained from a study of patients and donors after allogeneic stem cell transplantation. The CDR3 extends over 16 amino acids. Trimming removed 8 bases from V and 0 bases from J, with 19 bases in between. Per the germline V gene, CDR1 is MNHNS and CDR2 is SASEGT. TCRdb reprocessed the RT-PCR reads via MiXCR and lists one record per CDR3 protein. The repertoire consists of about 200,000 distinct CDR3 sequences, with around two fifths occurring once and the leading ten covering 11%. This clonotype turned up a few times. The sequenced sample consisted of blood, either unsorted or a sorted T cell fraction (not recorded which). This receptor was taken from a human donor who was either an allogeneic HSCT recipient or a stem cell or donor lymphocyte infusion donor (not recorded which). It is not recorded whose cells these are; they may come from a transplant donor. The chain is built from TRBV6-1 and TRBJ1-2, with D unresolved. Here the CDR3 reads CASQEMPFQSNYGYTF. CDR3 DNA sequence: TGTGCCAGCCAGGAAATGCCCTTCCAGTCTAACTATGGCTACACCTTC.